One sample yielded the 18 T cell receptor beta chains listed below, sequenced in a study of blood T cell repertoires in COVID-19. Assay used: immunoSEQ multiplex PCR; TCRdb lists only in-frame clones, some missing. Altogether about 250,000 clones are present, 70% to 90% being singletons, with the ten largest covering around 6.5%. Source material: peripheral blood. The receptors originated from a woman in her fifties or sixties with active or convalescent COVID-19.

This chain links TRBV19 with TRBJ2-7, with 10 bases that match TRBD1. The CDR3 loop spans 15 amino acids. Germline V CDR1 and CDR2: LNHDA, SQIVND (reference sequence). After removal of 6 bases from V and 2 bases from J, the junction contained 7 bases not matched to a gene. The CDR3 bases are TGTGCCAGTAGCCAACAGGGACAGGGGACCTACGAGCAGTACTTC. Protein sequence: CASSQQGQGTYEQYF.

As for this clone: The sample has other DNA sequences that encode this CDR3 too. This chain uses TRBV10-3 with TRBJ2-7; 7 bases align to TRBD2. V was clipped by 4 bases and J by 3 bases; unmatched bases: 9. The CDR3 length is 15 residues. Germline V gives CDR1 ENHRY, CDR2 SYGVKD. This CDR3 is CAISVGLAERYEQYF. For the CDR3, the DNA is TGTGCCATCAGTGTCGGGCTAGCGGAGCGCTACGAGCAGTACTTC.

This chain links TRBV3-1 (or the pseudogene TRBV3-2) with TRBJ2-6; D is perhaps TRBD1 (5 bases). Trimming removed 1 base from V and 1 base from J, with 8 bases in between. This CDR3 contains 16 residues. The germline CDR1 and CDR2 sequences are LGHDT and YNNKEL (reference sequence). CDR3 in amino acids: CASSQVSGSGANVLTF. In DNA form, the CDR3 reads TGTGCCAGCAGCCAAGTCTCAGGGTCTGGGGCCAACGTCCTGACTTTC.

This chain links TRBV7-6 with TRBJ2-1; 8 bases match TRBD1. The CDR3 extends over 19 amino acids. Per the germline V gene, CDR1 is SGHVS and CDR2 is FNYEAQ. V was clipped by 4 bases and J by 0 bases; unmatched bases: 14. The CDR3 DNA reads TGTGCCAGCAGCTCCCCCCTCAGGAGAGACAGGGGCTCCTACAATGAGCAGTTCTTC. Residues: CASSSPLRRDRGSYNEQFF.

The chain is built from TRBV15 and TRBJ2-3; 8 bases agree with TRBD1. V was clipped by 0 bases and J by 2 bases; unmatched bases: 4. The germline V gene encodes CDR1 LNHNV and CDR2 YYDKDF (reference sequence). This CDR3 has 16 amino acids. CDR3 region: CATSRDAGGTTDTQYF. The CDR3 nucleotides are TGTGCCACCAGCAGAGATGCAGGGGGCACCACAGATACGCAGTATTTT.

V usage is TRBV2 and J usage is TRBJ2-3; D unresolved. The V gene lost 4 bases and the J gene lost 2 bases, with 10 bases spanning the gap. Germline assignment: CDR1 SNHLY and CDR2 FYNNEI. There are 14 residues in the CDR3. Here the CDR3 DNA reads TGTGCCAGCAGTGTCCTAGGTACCACAGATACGCAGTATTTT. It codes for CASSVLGTTDTQYF.

CDR3 in DNA: TGTGCCAGCAGCAACCGTCAGGGCTCTGGGGCCAACGTCCTGACTTTC. This translates into CASSNRQGSGANVLTF. The rearrangement uses TRBV11-3 and TRBJ2-6; D perhaps matches TRBD1 (5 bases). Trimming pared 5 bases from V and 0 bases from J, leaving 11 bases between. The CDR3 loop spans 16 amino acids. Germline CDR1 and CDR2: SGHNT and YENEEA.

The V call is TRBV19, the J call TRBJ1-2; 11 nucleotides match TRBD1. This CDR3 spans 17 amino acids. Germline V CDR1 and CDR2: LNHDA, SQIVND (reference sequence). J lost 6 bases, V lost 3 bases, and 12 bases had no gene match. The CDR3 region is CASSILGQGAVGDGYTF. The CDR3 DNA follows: TGTGCCAGTAGTATTCTTGGACAGGGGGCGGTCGGGGATGGCTACACCTTC.

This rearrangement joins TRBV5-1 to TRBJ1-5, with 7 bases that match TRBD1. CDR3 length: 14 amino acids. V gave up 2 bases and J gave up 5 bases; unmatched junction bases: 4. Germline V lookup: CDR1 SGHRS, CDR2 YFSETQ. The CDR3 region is CASSFQGGDQPQHF. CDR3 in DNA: TGCGCCAGCAGCTTTCAGGGGGGAGATCAGCCCCAGCATTTT.

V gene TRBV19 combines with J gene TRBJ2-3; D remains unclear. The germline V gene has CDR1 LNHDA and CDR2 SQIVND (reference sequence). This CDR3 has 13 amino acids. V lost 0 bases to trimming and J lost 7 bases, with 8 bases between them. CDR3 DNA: TGTGCCAGTAGTATAGAGGGCTTTAATACGCAGTATTTT. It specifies CASSIEGFNTQYF.

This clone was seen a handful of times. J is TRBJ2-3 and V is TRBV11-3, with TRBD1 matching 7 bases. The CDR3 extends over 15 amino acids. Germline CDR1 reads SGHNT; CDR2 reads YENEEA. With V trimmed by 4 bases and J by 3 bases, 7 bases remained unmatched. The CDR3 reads CASSSEGGETDTQYF. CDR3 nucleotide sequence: TGTGCCAGCAGCTCCGAAGGGGGCGAAACAGATACGCAGTATTTT.

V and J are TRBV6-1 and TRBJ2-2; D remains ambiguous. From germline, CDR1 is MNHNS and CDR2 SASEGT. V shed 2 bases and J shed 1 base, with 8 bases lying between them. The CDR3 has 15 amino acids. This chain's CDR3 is CASSERRRNTGELFF. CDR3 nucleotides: TGTGCCAGCAGTGAAAGACGGAGGAACACCGGGGAGCTGTTTTTT.

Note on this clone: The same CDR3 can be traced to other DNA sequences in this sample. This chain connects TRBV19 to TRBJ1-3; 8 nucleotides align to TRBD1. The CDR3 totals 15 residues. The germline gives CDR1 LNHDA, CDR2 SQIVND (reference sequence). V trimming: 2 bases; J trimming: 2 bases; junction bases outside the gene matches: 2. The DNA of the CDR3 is TGTGCCAGTAGTATAAGGACAGGGACTGGAAACACCATATATTTT. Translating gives CASSIRTGTGNTIYF. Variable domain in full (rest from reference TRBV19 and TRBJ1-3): DGGITQSPKYLFRKEGQNVTLSCEQNLNHDAMYWYRQDPGQGLRLIYYSQIVNDFQKGDIAEGYSVSREKKESFPLTVTSAQKNPTAFYLCASSIRTGTGNTIYFGEGSWLTVV.

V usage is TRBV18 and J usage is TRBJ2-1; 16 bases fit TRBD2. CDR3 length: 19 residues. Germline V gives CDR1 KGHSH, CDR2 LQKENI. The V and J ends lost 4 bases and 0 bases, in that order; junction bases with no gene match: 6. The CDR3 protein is CASSQGLAGGRSSYNEQFF. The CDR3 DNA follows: TGTGCCAGCTCACAGGGACTAGCGGGAGGGCGGAGCTCCTACAATGAGCAGTTCTTC.

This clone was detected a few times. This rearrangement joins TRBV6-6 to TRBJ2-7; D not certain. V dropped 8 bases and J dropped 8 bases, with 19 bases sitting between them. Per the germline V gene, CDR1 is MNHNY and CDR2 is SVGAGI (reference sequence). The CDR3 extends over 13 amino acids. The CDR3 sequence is CASSLNQVFQQYV. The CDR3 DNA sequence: TGTGCCAGCTCCCTGAACCAGGTCTTCCAGCAGTACGTC.

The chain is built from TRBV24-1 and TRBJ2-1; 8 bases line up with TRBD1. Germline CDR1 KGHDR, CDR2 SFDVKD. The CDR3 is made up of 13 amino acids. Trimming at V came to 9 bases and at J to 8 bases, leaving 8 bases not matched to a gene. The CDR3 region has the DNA TGTGCCACCGGGCAGGGGGCTCAGTATGAGCAGTTCTTC. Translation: CATGQGAQYEQFF.

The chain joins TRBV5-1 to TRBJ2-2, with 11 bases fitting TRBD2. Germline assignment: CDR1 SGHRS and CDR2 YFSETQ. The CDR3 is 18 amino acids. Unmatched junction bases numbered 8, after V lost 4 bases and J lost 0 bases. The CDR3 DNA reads TGCGCCAGCAGCGGAACTAGCGGGGGTATCGCGAACACCGGGGAGCTGTTTTTT. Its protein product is CASSGTSGGIANTGELFF.

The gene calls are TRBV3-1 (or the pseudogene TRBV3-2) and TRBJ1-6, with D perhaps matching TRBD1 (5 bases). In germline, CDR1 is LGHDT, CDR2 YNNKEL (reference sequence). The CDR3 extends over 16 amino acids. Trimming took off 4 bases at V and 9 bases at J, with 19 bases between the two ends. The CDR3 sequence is CASSPPEAFGGSPLHF. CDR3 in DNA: TGTGCCAGCAGCCCTCCAGAGGCCTTCGGGGGTTCACCCCTCCACTTT.